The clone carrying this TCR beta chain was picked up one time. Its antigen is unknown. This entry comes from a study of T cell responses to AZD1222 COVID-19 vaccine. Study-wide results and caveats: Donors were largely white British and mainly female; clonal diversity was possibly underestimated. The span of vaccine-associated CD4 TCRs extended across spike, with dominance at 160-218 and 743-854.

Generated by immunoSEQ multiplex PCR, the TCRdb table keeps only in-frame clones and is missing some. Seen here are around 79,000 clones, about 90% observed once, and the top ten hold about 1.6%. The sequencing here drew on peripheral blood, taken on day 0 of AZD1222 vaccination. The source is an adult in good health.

The CDR3 here is CASSGGAGTGGSEQYF. CDR3 DNA: TGCGCCAGCAGCGGCGGAGCCGGGACAGGGGGCTCCGAGCAGTACTTC. V and J are TRBV5-1 and TRBJ2-7; the match to TRBD1 covers 12 bases. The ends lost 4 bases at V and 6 bases at J; junction bases unmatched: 11. This CDR3 spans 16 amino acids. CDR1 is SGHRS and CDR2 is YFSETQ in the germline V gene.